These T cell receptor beta chains were read from a single sample in a study of shared T cell receptors in the human thymus. Sequencing was performed with immunoSEQ multiplex PCR; in TCRdb, only in-frame clones are kept and a portion is missing. The table includes hundreds of thousands of clones, 88% detected once. This same sample was also taken into another study, of human thymus T cells.

The specimen sequenced was thymocytes. These receptors were collected from a boy in the first two years of life with a congenital heart defect. Each CDR3 is given with its conserved first and last residue. The D gene is left open where the match is weak. Some rows have no size entry. The others give once, few or many, or a class for an expanded clone.

j_gene,abundance,d_gene,v_gene,CDR3aa,CDR3nt
TRBJ2-3,once,TRBD2,TRBV29-1,CSVEELRIFRSGRESTDTQYF,TGCAGCGTTGAAGAGTTAAGGATTTTTCGGAGCGGGAGGGAAAGCACAGATACGCAGTATTTT
TRBJ2-1,NA,NA,TRBV10-3,CASEGVTYNEQFF,TGTGCCTCCGAGGGCGTGACCTACAATGAGCAGTTCTTC
TRBJ2-7,NA,NA,TRBV6-5,CASTQGRGEQYF,TGTGCCAGCACTCAGGGGAGGGGCGAGCAGTACTTC
TRBJ1-2,NA,TRBD1,TRBV4-2,CASSHKTGGRYGYTF,TGTGCCAGCAGCCATAAGACAGGGGGCAGGTATGGCTACACCTTC
TRBJ2-1,NA,TRBD2,TRBV14,CASSQDRLAGKGYEQFF,TGTGCCAGCAGCCAAGACAGACTAGCGGGAAAGGGCTATGAGCAGTTCTTC
TRBJ2-1,NA,TRBD1,TRBV19,CASRSQGAYNEQFF,TGTGCCAGTAGGTCACAGGGGGCCTACAATGAGCAGTTCTTC
TRBJ2-4,few,NA,TRBV28,CASSLSPAGLAKNIQYF,TGTGCCAGCAGTTTATCCCCCGCTGGCTTAGCCAAAAACATTCAGTACTTC
TRBJ2-3,NA,NA,TRBV6-1,CASSEGPGPDTQYF,TGTGCCAGCAGTGAAGGACCAGGGCCTGATACGCAGTATTTT
TRBJ2-7,NA,TRBD1,TRBV28,CASPPTPTGAHEQYF,TGTGCCAGCCCCCCAACTCCGACAGGGGCACACGAGCAGTACTTC
TRBJ2-3,NA,NA,TRBV10-3,CAISESPGIGTQYF,TGTGCCATCAGTGAGTCCCCGGGTATAGGTACGCAGTATTTT
TRBJ1-6,NA,TRBD1,TRBV4-2,CASSQGTGGSSYNSPLHF,TGTGCCAGCAGCCAAGGGACAGGGGGGAGCTCCTATAATTCACCCCTCCACTTT
TRBJ1-1,once,NA,TRBV11-2,CASSLKVGGGFEAFF,TGTGCCAGCAGCTTAAAGGTGGGCGGAGGTTTTGAAGCTTTCTTT
TRBJ1-5,NA,TRBD1,TRBV25-1,CASSEPQGMMVNQPQHF,TGTGCCAGCAGTGAGCCACAGGGGATGATGGTTAATCAGCCCCAGCATTTT
TRBJ2-7,NA,NA,TRBV13,CASSLRTADFYYEQYF,TGTGCCAGCAGCTTAAGAACCGCGGACTTTTACTACGAGCAGTACTTC
TRBJ1-1,NA,NA,TRBV28,CASSFGSPRAPEAFF,TGTGCCAGCAGTTTTGGATCGCCCAGGGCCCCGGAAGCTTTCTTT
TRBJ2-1,NA,TRBD1,TRBV4-2,CASSQDPGTAYNEQFF,TGTGCCAGCAGCCAAGATCCCGGGACAGCGTACAATGAGCAGTTCTTC
TRBJ2-5,once,NA,TRBV5-1,CASSLGAEETQYF,TGCGCCAGCAGCTTGGGGGCCGAAGAGACCCAGTACTTC
TRBJ1-4,NA,TRBD1,TRBV6-5,CASSPGTGNEKLFF,TGTGCCAGCAGCCCCGGGACAGGGAATGAAAAACTGTTTTTT
TRBJ1-2,NA,NA,TRBV12-5,CARADKYGYTF,TGTGCTAGAGCTGACAAATATGGCTACACCTTC
TRBJ2-7,NA,TRBD1,TRBV28,CASRDRDLFGQYF,TGTGCCAGTCGGGACAGGGATCTATTCGGGCAGTACTTC
TRBJ2-1,once,NA,TRBV10-1,CASSAARVYNEQFF,TGCGCCAGCAGTGCTGCGAGGGTGTACAATGAGCAGTTCTTC
TRBJ2-5,NA,NA,TRBV11-1,CASSPLVAGKKTQYF,TGTGCCAGCAGCCCACTGGTCGCGGGCAAGAAGACCCAGTACTTC
TRBJ1-4,NA,NA,TRBV11-3,CASASEGGEKLFF,TGTGCCAGCGCCTCGGAGGGTGGTGAAAAACTGTTTTTT
TRBJ2-3,NA,TRBD2,TRBV7-2,CASSLEPGLAGAQRTQYF,TGTGCCAGCAGCTTGGAGCCGGGGCTAGCGGGAGCCCAGCGTACGCAGTATTTT
TRBJ2-3,NA,NA,TRBV15,CATSCPGGAATFSCTDTQYF,TGTGCCACCAGCTGCCCGGGTGGGGCCGCAACCTTCTCATGCACAGATACGCAGTATTTT
TRBJ2-3,NA,NA,TRBV4-1,CASQGRARSDTQYF,TGCGCCAGCCAGGGCAGGGCCCGATCTGATACGCAGTATTTT
TRBJ2-4,NA,NA,TRBV6-6,CASSYTSEPKNIQYF,TGTGCCAGCAGTTACACTTCTGAACCCAAAAACATTCAGTACTTC
TRBJ2-7,NA,TRBD2,TRBV11-2,CASSPMRLAGEVCYEQYF,TGTGCCAGCAGCCCTATGCGGCTAGCGGGAGAGGTTTGCTACGAGCAGTACTTC
TRBJ1-2,NA,TRBD1,TRBV7-9,CASSPRDRANYGYTF,TGTGCCAGCAGCCCGAGGGACAGGGCCAACTATGGCTACACCTTC
TRBJ1-1,NA,TRBD1,TRBV5-1,CASSLAQVGDRGGTEAFF,TGCGCCAGCAGCTTGGCCCAAGTGGGGGACAGGGGTGGCACTGAAGCTTTCTTT
TRBJ2-7,NA,NA,TRBV6-1,CASSEVGSGHLYEQYF,TGTGCCAGCAGTGAGGTTGGATCGGGACACCTCTACGAGCAGTACTTC